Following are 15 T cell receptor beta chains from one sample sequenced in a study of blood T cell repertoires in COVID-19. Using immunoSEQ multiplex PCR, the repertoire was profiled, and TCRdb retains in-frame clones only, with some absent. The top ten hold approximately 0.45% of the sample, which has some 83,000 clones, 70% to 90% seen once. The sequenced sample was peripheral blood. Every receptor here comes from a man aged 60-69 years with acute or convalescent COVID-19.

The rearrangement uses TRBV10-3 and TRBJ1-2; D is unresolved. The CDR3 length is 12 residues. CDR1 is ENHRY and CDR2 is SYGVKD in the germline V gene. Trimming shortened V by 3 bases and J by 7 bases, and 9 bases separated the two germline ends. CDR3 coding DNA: TGTGCCATCAGTGAATCCGGGGTTGGCTACACCTTC. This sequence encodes CAISESGVGYTF.

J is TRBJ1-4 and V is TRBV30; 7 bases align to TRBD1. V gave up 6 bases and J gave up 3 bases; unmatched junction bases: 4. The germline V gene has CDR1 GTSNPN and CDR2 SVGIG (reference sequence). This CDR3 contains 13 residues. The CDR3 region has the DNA TGTGCCTGTACACAGGGGCCTAATGAAAAACTGTTTTTT. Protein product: CACTQGPNEKLFF.

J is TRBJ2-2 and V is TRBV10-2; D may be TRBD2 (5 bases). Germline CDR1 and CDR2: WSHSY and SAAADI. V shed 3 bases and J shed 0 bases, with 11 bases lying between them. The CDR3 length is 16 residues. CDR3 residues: CASSDPDGTNTGELFF. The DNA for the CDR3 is TGCGCCAGCAGTGATCCGGACGGGACGAACACCGGGGAGCTGTTTTTT.

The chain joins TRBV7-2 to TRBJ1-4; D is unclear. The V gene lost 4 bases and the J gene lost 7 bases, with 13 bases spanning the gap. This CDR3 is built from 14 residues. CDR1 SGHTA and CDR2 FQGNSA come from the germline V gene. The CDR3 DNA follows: TGTGCCAGCAGCTACAGCCCTGACGGTGAAAAACTGTTTTTT. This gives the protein CASSYSPDGEKLFF.

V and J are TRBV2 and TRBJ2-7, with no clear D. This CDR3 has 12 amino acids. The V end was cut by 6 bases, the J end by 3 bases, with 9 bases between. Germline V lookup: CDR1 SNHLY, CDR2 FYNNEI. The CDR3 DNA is TGTGCCAGCAGGGAGACGGACTACGAGCAGTACTTC. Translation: CASRETDYEQYF.

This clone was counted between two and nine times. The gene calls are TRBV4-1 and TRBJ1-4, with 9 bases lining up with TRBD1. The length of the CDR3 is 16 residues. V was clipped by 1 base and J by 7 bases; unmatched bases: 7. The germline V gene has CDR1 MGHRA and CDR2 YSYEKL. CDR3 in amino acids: CASSQGVGQGGEKLFF. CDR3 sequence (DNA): TGCGCCAGCAGCCAAGGTGTGGGACAGGGAGGTGAAAAACTGTTTTTT.

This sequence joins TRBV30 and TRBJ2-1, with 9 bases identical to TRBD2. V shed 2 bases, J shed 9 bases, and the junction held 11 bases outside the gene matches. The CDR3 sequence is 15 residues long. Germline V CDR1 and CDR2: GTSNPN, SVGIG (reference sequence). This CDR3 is CAWSSKGLAEVEQFF. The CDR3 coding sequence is TGTGCCTGGAGTTCAAAGGGACTAGCTGAGGTTGAGCAGTTCTTC.

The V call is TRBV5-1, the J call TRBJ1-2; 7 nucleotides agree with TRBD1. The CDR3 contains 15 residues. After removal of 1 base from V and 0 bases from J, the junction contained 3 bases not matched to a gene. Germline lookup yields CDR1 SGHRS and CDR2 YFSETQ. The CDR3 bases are TGCGCCAGCAGCTTGAGTAGGGGGCCTAACTATGGCTACACCTTC. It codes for CASSLSRGPNYGYTF.

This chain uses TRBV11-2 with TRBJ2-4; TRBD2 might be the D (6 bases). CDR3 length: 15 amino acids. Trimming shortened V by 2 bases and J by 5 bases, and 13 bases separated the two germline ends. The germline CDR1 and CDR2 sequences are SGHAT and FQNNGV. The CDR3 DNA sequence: TGTGCCAGCAGCTTATCCCCCGGGAGTCAAAACATTCAGTACTTC. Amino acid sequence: CASSLSPGSQNIQYF.

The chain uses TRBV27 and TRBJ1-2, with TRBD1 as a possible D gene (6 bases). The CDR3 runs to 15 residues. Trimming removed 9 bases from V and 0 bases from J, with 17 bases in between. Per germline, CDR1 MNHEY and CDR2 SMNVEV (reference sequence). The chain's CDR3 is CARGGGGAPNYGYTF. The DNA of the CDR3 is TGTGCCAGGGGAGGAGGGGGGGCACCTAACTATGGCTACACCTTC.

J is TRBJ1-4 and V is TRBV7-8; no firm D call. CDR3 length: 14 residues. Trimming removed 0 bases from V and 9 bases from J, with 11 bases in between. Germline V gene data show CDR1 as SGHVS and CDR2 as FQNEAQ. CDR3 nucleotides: TGTGCCAGCAGCTTAGCAGAGGAGGGAAAAAAACTGTTTTTT. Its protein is CASSLAEEGKKLFF. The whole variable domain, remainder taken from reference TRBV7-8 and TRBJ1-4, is GAGVSQSPRYKVAKRGQDVALRCDPISGHVSLFWYQQALGQGPEFLTYFQNEAQLDKSGLPSDRFFAERPEGSVSTLKIQRTQQEDSAVYLCASSLAEEGKKLFFGSGTQLSVL.

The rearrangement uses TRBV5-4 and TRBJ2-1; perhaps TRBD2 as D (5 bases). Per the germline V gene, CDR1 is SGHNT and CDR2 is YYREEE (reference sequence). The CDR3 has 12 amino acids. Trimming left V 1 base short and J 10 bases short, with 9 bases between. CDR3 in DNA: TGTGCCAGCAGCTTGCGAGGGCGGGAGCAGTTCTTC. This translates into CASSLRGREQFF.

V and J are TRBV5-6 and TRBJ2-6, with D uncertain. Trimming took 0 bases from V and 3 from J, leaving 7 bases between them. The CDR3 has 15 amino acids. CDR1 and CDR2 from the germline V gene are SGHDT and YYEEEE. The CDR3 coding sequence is TGTGCCAGCAGCTTGGATCCTCTTGGGGCCAACGTCCTGACTTTC. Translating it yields CASSLDPLGANVLTF.

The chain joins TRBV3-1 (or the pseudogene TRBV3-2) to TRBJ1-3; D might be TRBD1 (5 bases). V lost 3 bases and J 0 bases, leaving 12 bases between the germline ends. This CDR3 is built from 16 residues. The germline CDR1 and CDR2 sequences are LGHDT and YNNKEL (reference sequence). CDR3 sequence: CASSQRTGFSGNTIYF. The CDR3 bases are TGTGCCAGCAGCCAGCGTACAGGTTTCTCTGGAAACACCATATATTTT.

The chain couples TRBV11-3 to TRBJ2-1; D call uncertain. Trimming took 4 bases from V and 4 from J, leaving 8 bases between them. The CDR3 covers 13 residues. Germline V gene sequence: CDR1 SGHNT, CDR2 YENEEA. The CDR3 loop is CASSSGTYNEQFF. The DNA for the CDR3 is TGTGCCAGCAGCTCAGGCACATACAATGAGCAGTTCTTC. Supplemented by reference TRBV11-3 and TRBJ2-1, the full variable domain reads EAGVVQSPRYKIIEKKQPVAFWCNPISGHNTLYWYLQNLGQGPELLIRYENEEAVDDSQLPKDRFSAERLKGVDSTLKIQPAELGDSAVYLCASSSGTYNEQFFGPGTRLTVL.